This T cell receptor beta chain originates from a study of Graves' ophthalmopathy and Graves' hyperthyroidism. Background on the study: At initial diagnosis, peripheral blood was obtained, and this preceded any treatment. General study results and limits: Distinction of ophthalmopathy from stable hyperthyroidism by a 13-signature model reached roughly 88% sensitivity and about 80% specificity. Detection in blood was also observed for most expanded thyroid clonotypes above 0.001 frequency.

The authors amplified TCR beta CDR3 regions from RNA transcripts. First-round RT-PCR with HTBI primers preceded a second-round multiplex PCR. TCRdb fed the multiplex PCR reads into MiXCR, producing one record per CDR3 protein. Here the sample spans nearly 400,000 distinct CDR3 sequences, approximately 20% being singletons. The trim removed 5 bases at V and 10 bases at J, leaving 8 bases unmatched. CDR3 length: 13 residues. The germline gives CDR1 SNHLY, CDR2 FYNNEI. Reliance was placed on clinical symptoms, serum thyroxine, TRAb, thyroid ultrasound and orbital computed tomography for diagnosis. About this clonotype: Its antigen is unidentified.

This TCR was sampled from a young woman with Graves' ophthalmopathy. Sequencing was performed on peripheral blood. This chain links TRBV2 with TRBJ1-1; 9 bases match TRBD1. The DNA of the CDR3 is TGTGCCAGCAGTACCGGGACAGGGAGTGGAGCTTTCTTT. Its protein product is CASSTGTGSGAFF.